The present T cell receptor (beta chain) was sequenced within a study of blood T cell repertoires in COVID-19. The V gene lost 0 bases and the J gene lost 5 bases, with 7 bases spanning the gap. The length of the CDR3 is 14 residues. Germline CDR1 reads SGHAT; CDR2 reads FQNNGV. Measured with immunoSEQ multiplex PCR; TCRdb has only the in-frame clones, and not every one. The sample has hundreds of thousands of clones, approximately 92% seen once. The chain carries TRBV11-2 and TRBJ2-2; D gene unclear. Sequences were obtained from PBMCs or T cells enriched from blood (not recorded which). This TCR came from a man aged 25 to 40 who had recovered from COVID-19. The CDR3 sequence is CASSLEPGTGELFF. The CDR3, as DNA: TGTGCCAGCAGCTTAGAACCAGGAACCGGGGAGCTGTTTTTT.